Shown below are 6 T cell receptor beta chains from a single sample sequenced in a study of blood T cells in healthy people across ages. The authors ran a second PCR of about 7 to 11 cycles using a sample-barcoded 5' primer and a J-beta primer mix. A single record per CDR3 protein comes from TCRdb applying MiXCR to the 5' RACE reads. The sample contains approximately 360,000 distinct CDR3 sequences, more than 45% of which appear only once. The sequenced sample consisted of blood. These TCRs come from a man between 60 and 75 years old in good health.

Only a few counts were recorded for this clonotype. This rearrangement joins TRBV5-6 to TRBJ2-3; 7 positions agree with TRBD1. The CDR3 length is 15 residues. Germline loops: CDR1 SGHDT, CDR2 YYEEEE. With 4 bases clipped from V and 4 bases from J, the junction kept 9 bases outside the gene matches. CDR3 protein: CASSPPWQGADTQYF. In DNA form, the CDR3 reads TGTGCCAGCAGCCCCCCTTGGCAGGGGGCAGATACGCAGTATTTT.

V and J are TRBV4-1 and TRBJ2-3; tentatively, D is TRBD2 (5 bases). This CDR3 spans 16 amino acids. Germline CDR1 and CDR2: MGHRA and YSYEKL. V dropped 0 bases and J dropped 2 bases, with 12 bases sitting between them. CDR3: CASSQDGAGLTDTQYF. CDR3 DNA: TGCGCCAGCAGCCAAGATGGCGCGGGCCTCACAGATACGCAGTATTTT.

This clonotype was detected a few times. This chain links TRBV7-9 with TRBJ2-7; 9 positions match TRBD2. TRBJ2-5 explains the end of the DNA better; the J call may be wrong. Germline CDR1 and CDR2: SEHNR and FQNEAQ (reference sequence). The CDR3 runs to 14 residues. The CDR3 DNA reads as TGTGCCAGCAGCTTGGGGACTAGCCGGGAGACCCAGTACTTC. It encodes CASSLGTSRETQYF.

The chain has TRBV4-3 and TRBJ2-5; no firm D call. V was clipped by 0 bases and J by 2 bases, with 10 bases between them. CDR1 and CDR2 from the germline V gene are LGHNA and YSLEER. CDR3 length: 15 amino acids. The CDR3: CASSQDDGRQETQYF. DNA of the CDR3: TGCGCCAGCAGCCAAGATGACGGGCGGCAAGAGACCCAGTACTTC.

Worth noting for this clonotype: One end of the junction is discordant with germline, which a read error may explain. The chain is built from TRBV9 and TRBJ2-1; TRBD2 matches 8 bases. The CDR3 runs to 15 residues. The germline CDR1 and CDR2 sequences are SGDLS and YYNGEE. The CDR3, as DNA: TGTGCCAGCAGCCTACTAAGCGGGAGCTACAATGAGCAGTTGTTC. It encodes CASSLLSGSYNEQLF.

CDR3 DNA: TGTGCCAGCAGTTTAAACTTCGCCCACGAGCAGTACTTC. Translating gives CASSLNFAHEQYF. This chain uses TRBV27 with TRBJ2-7; D gene unclear. The CDR3 consists of 13 residues. Germline CDR1 MNHEY, CDR2 SMNVEV (reference sequence). Trimming left V 2 bases short and J 5 bases short, with 10 bases between.